The present T cell receptor beta chain was sequenced within a study of T-cell reconstitution after alpha-beta-depleted transplantation in children. This clonotype has a count of ten or more. The antigen is undetermined. Findings and limits, study-wide: For some patients, TCRbeta diversity was high at day 60 because of recipient T cells and thymic progenitors that survived. T-cell numbers and diversity, one year after transplant, stemmed largely from T cells that were newly produced. Expanded graft clones, several hundred of them, were reportedly the source of alpha-beta T cells about two months after transplant.

Unique molecular identifiers were incorporated during preparation of the TCRbeta library. TCRdb re-analysed the PCR reads in MiXCR, keeping a single row per CDR3 protein. Among about 190,000 distinct CDR3 sequences, around 10% were seen once, and the ten largest hold 13%. There are 16 residues in the CDR3. CDR1 is MDHEN and CDR2 is SYDVKM in the germline V gene. With V trimmed by 7 bases and J by 4 bases, 15 bases remained unmatched. The specimen was PBMCs, collected before TCRalphabeta/CD19-depleted stem cell transplant. The chain is built from TRBV28 and TRBJ1-2, with 7 bases matching TRBD1. This TCR was sampled from a boy younger than 10 with acute myeloid leukemia, due to receive a stem cell transplant. CDR3 coding DNA: TGTGCCAGCACTTACAACCTGGGACAGCGAGGCTATGGCTACACCTTC. It specifies CASTYNLGQRGYGYTF.